This TCR beta chain was captured in a study of blood T cell repertoires in COVID-19. Across the study: The study drew acute and convalescent COVID-19 samples from the United States, Italy and Spain. T cells, B-cell-depleted T cells, or PBMCs provided the cDNA or gDNA that served as material.

Original analysis: Using reference gene primer amplification, nucleated cell counts were estimated. Method: immunoSEQ multiplex PCR; TCRdb's copy keeps in-frame clones and lacks some. Clone size and V and J calls were adopted from that table, with D and trimming inferred from the DNA. The sample includes roughly 120,000 clones, 65% to 80% of them seen just once. This CDR3 is 12 amino acids long. Germline lookup yields CDR1 MNHNS and CDR2 SASEGT. Trimming left V 5 bases short and J 5 bases short, with 10 bases between. Sequenced input: peripheral blood. The chain carries TRBV6-1 and TRBJ2-7, with a weak D call TRBD2 (5 bases). This receptor was obtained from a man aged 70-80 years with acute or convalescent COVID-19. The CDR3: CASSKSADEQYF. In DNA, the CDR3 is TGTGCCAGCAGTAAATCAGCGGACGAGCAGTACTTC.